The 14 T cell receptor beta chains below were found in one sample sequenced in a study of PD-1 blockade in mismatch repair-deficient tumors. The data were produced by immunoSEQ multiplex PCR, yet TCRdb's version contains in-frame clones alone and is incomplete. The sample has about 120,000 clones, 86% seen once; the top ten hold roughly 14%. This specimen consisted of peripheral blood, obtained 44 weeks after starting pembrolizumab. These receptors originate from an adult with mismatch repair-deficient cancer.

The chain is built from TRBV11-2 and TRBJ1-1; 7 bases align to TRBD1. J lost 4 bases, V lost 6 bases, and 20 bases had no gene match. Per the germline V gene, CDR1 is SGHAT and CDR2 is FQNNGV. This CDR3 contains 18 residues. CDR3 residues: CASRSLVGPTGSATEAFF. The CDR3 DNA reads TGTGCCAGCAGAAGCTTAGTTGGTCCGACAGGGTCGGCCACTGAAGCTTTCTTT. The full variable domain, its missing parts supplied by reference TRBV11-2 and TRBJ1-1, is EAGVAQSPRYKIIEKRQSVAFWCNPISGHATLYWYQQILGQGPKLLIQFQNNGVVDDSQLPKDRFSAERLKGVDSTLKIQPAKLEDSAVYLCASRSLVGPTGSATEAFFGQGTRLTVV.

This clone was seen only a few times. The rearrangement links TRBV4-1 to TRBJ2-7; TRBD2 matches at 8 bases. The V and J ends lost 7 bases and 4 bases, in that order; junction bases with no gene match: 12. The length of the CDR3 is 15 residues. Looked up from germline, CDR1 is MGHRA and CDR2 is YSYEKL. The CDR3 loop is CASTTLAGARYEQYF. CDR3 nucleotides: TGCGCCAGCACCACTCTAGCGGGTGCCCGTTACGAGCAGTACTTC.

This chain joins TRBV4-2 and TRBJ2-7; 9 nucleotides line up with TRBD2. This CDR3 spans 17 amino acids. J was trimmed by 3 bases and V by 0 bases; bases with no gene match: 9. Germline assignment: CDR1 LGHNA and CDR2 YNFKEQ. CDR3 coding DNA: TGTGCCAGCAGCCAAGATCAGGGGCGGGAGGGCCTCTACGAGCAGTACTTC. Its translation: CASSQDQGREGLYEQYF.

This clone was counted a single time. The V call is TRBV6-6, the J call TRBJ2-1; no firm D call. In germline, CDR1 is MNHNY, CDR2 SVGAGI (reference sequence). V was pared by 7 bases and J by 4 bases, with 11 bases between. CDR3 size: 13 residues. CDR3 DNA sequence: TGTGCCAGCACCCTCACCCCTTACAATGAGCAGTTCTTC. Protein product: CASTLTPYNEQFF.

The chain employs TRBV6-1 and TRBJ2-7; 9 bases are shared with TRBD1. J lost 6 bases, V lost 9 bases, and 12 bases had no gene match. Germline CDR1 and CDR2: MNHNS and SASEGT. The CDR3 consists of 14 residues. The CDR3 protein is CASTTGTGFLEQYF. In nucleotides, the CDR3 is TGTGCCAGTACCACCGGGACAGGGTTCCTCGAGCAGTACTTC.

V and J are TRBV7-6 and TRBJ2-1, with D hard to call. V lost 1 base, J lost 8 bases, and 6 bases lay in between. The CDR3 length is 12 residues. In germline, CDR1 is SGHVS, CDR2 FNYEAQ. CDR3 residues: CASSLGDDEQFF. In DNA, the CDR3 is TGTGCCAGCAGCTTAGGGGATGATGAGCAGTTCTTC.

V usage is TRBV5-7 and J usage is TRBJ1-1; D is unclear. TRBV5-7 is known as an ORF, though its function is uncertain. Trimming stripped 4 bases from V and 11 bases from J, with 18 bases between. CDR3 length: 13 amino acids. Here the CDR3 DNA reads TGTGCCAGCAGCCCATCCTGTCAGGCTCGGGCTTTCTTT. This encodes CASSPSCQARAFF.

This chain links TRBV14 with TRBJ2-1, with D possibly TRBD1 on 6 matching bases. Germline CDR1 is SGHDN and CDR2 is FVKESK. The V end was cut by 1 base, the J end by 10 bases, with 14 bases between. The CDR3 loop spans 14 amino acids. The CDR3 sequence: CASSQVQGTPEQFF. CDR3 in DNA: TGTGCCAGCAGCCAAGTACAAGGGACACCCGAGCAGTTCTTC.

The CDR3 DNA reads TGTGCCTGGACGGCATCAGTATCCAAAAACATTCAGTACTTC. It translates to CAWTASVSKNIQYF. This chain joins TRBV30 and TRBJ2-4, with unresolved D. Trimming removed 4 bases at V and 2 bases at J, with 12 bases between. The germline CDR1 and CDR2 sequences are GTSNPN and SVGIG (reference sequence). This CDR3 region has 14 residues.

This sequence joins TRBV7-6 and TRBJ2-7; no reliable D call. Trimming left V 4 bases short and J 5 bases short, with 15 bases between. This CDR3 region has 14 residues. The germline V gene has CDR1 SGHVS and CDR2 FNYEAQ. CDR3 amino acids: CASSSWGISDEQYF. The CDR3 bases are TGTGCCAGCAGCTCCTGGGGTATATCGGACGAGCAGTACTTC.

This rearrangement joins TRBV14 to TRBJ2-7; no clear D. The germline CDR1 and CDR2 sequences are SGHDN and FVKESK. Trimming took off 1 base at V and 0 bases at J, with 10 bases between the two ends. The CDR3 is made up of 15 amino acids. CDR3 DNA sequence: TGTGCCAGCAGCCAAGGGCACTTGAGCTCCTACGAGCAGTACTTC. Protein: CASSQGHLSSYEQYF.

The V call is TRBV4-1, the J call TRBJ2-3; 9 bases agree with TRBD2. The ends lost 4 bases at V and 3 bases at J; junction bases unmatched: 8. CDR1 and CDR2 from the germline V gene are MGHRA and YSYEKL. CDR3 length: 16 residues. Here the CDR3 reads CASSPVWREGTDTQYF. The CDR3 region has the DNA TGCGCCAGCAGCCCCGTGTGGCGGGAGGGAACAGATACGCAGTATTTT.

The chain joins TRBV7-2 to TRBJ2-1, with D perhaps matching TRBD1 (6 bases). V was clipped by 6 bases and J by 6 bases, with 21 bases between them. The germline V gene encodes CDR1 SGHTA and CDR2 FQGNSA. This CDR3 region has 16 residues. CDR3 DNA sequence: TGTGCCAGCAGATACCAGGGGATGGACCTCCTCAATGAGCAGTTCTTC. Residues: CASRYQGMDLLNEQFF.

The chain has TRBV30 and TRBJ2-4; D is uncertain. The CDR3 spans 14 residues. Trimming cost V 0 bases and J 0 bases, with 6 bases left between them. Germline lookup yields CDR1 GTSNPN and CDR2 SVGIG (reference sequence). This chain's CDR3 is CAWSVLLAKNIQYF. CDR3 coding DNA: TGTGCCTGGAGTGTTCTACTAGCCAAAAACATTCAGTACTTC.